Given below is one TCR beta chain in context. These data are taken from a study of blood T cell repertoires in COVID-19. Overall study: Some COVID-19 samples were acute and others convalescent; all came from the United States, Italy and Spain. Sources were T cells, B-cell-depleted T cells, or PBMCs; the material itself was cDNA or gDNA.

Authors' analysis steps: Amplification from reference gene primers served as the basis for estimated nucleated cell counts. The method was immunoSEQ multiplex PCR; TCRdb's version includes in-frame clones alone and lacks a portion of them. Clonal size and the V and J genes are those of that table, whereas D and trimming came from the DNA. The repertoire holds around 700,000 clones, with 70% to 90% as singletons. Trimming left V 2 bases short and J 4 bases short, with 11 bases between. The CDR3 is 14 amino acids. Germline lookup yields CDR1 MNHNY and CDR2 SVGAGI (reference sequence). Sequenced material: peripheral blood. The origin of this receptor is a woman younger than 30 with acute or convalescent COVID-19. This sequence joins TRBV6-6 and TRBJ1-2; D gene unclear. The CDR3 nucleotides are TGTGCCAGCAGTTACGGAGGGCTGGGCTATGGCTACACCTTC. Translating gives CASSYGGLGYGYTF.